Shown below are 29 T cell receptor beta chains from a single sample sequenced in a study of blood T cell repertoires in COVID-19. This table comes from immunoSEQ multiplex PCR, and its TCRdb copy is limited to in-frame clones, with some not included. The table records roughly 150,000 clones, 85% to 90% of them present only once. Sequences were obtained from peripheral blood. These receptors came from a woman of 80 years or more with COVID-19, enrolled during active disease.

The CDR3 DNA sequence: TGTGCCTCGACAGAAAACAATGAGCAGTTCTTC. Its protein product is CASTENNEQFF. The V gene is TRBV2, the J gene TRBJ2-1; D is possibly TRBD1 (5 bases). The CDR3 sequence is 11 residues long. Germline V gene sequence: CDR1 SNHLY, CDR2 FYNNEI. Deletions cut 11 bases from V and 5 bases from J, with 10 bases between.

This chain joins TRBV7-9 and TRBJ1-5; D possibly corresponds to TRBD1 (5 bases). V lost 0 bases to trimming and J lost 4 bases, with 10 bases between them. The CDR3 runs to 15 residues. Looked up from germline, CDR1 is SEHNR and CDR2 is FQNEAQ (reference sequence). CDR3 nucleotide sequence: TGTGCCAGCAGCTTAGCAGGACAAGCTAATCAGCCCCAGCATTTT. Protein: CASSLAGQANQPQHF.

This clone appeared once. The chain is built from TRBV29-1 and TRBJ2-1; 13 nucleotides line up with TRBD2. Per germline, CDR1 SQVTM and CDR2 ANQGSEA. The CDR3 is 15 residues long. V was clipped by 7 bases and J by 5 bases; unmatched bases: 8. CDR3 sequence: CSARRLAGGDNEQFF. The CDR3 bases are TGCAGCGCCCGCCGACTAGCGGGGGGAGACAATGAGCAGTTCTTC.

The chain links TRBV15 to TRBJ2-5; a possible D gene is TRBD1 (5 bases). CDR1 is LNHNV, CDR2 YYDKDF, per germline (reference sequence). Between the trimmed V and J ends, which lost 3 bases and 7 bases, there was a span of 9 bases. The CDR3 loop spans 12 amino acids. The CDR3 reads CATSREDRTQYF. The CDR3 nucleotides read TGTGCCACCAGCAGGGAAGACAGGACCCAGTACTTC.

This clone was picked up a small number of times. The genes are TRBV24-1 and TRBJ2-5; 14 bases align to TRBD2. From germline, CDR1 is KGHDR and CDR2 SFDVKD. V was pared by 2 bases and J by 4 bases, with 5 bases of the junction left unmatched. The CDR3 loop spans 17 amino acids. The CDR3 spells CATSDSETSGRGETQYF. The CDR3, as DNA: TGTGCCACCAGTGATTCCGAGACTAGCGGGAGGGGAGAGACCCAGTACTTC.

This clone was seen a single time. The chain employs TRBV5-4 and TRBJ2-7, with TRBD1 matching 10 bases. The CDR3 extends over 15 amino acids. Germline CDR1 and CDR2: SGHNT and YYREEE (reference sequence). V gave up 4 bases and J gave up 5 bases; unmatched junction bases: 9. The DNA of the CDR3 is TGTGCCAGCAGCGAGGGAGCGGGACAGGGGAACGAGCAGTACTTC. It translates to CASSEGAGQGNEQYF.

The chain joins TRBV20-1 to TRBJ1-1, with D possibly TRBD1 on 5 matching bases. The V end was cut by 6 bases, the J end by 7 bases, with 12 bases between. The CDR3 is 11 amino acids. Germline V gives CDR1 DFQATT, CDR2 SNEGSKA (reference sequence). In DNA form, the CDR3 reads TGCAGTGCCAACAAGGGGAATGAAGCTTTCTTT. The encoded protein is CSANKGNEAFF.

On this clone: The same CDR3 arises from other DNA sequences in this sample as well. The chain employs TRBV5-1 and TRBJ2-1, with 9 bases identical to TRBD2. The CDR3 sequence is 16 residues long. J lost 0 bases, V lost 3 bases, and 4 bases had no gene match. Looked up from germline, CDR1 is SGHRS and CDR2 is YFSETQ. CDR3 sequence (DNA): TGCGCCAGCAGCTCTAGCGGGGCAAGCTCCTACAATGAGCAGTTCTTC. It yields the protein CASSSSGASSYNEQFF.

The rearrangement links TRBV6-2 or TRBV6-3 to TRBJ2-7, with TRBD2 as a possible D gene (5 bases). Germline CDR1 MNHEY, CDR2 SVGEGT. CDR3 length: 12 residues. The V gene lost 2 bases and the J gene lost 6 bases, with 8 bases spanning the gap. In DNA form, the CDR3 reads TGTGCCAGCAGTTACACAGAGGGCGAGCAGTACTTC. The encoded protein is CASSYTEGEQYF.

Details on this clone: The same CDR3 can be traced to other DNA sequences in this sample. The chain combines TRBV9 with TRBJ2-2, with D possibly being TRBD2 (5 bases). The V end lost 1 base, the J end lost 4 bases, and 5 bases lay between the germline ends. From germline, CDR1 is SGDLS and CDR2 YYNGEE. This CDR3 spans 13 amino acids. The CDR3 protein is CASSVSGTGELFF. CDR3 in DNA: TGTGCCAGCAGCGTAAGCGGCACCGGGGAGCTGTTTTTT.

The genes are TRBV18 and TRBJ1-1; maybe TRBD1 (5 bases). With 3 bases removed from V and 3 bases from J, the gap between germline ends came to 8 bases. The CDR3 extends over 13 amino acids. CDR1 is KGHSH, CDR2 LQKENI, per germline. DNA for the CDR3: TGTGCCAGCTCACCGGAGGGGCACACTGAAGCTTTCTTT. It translates to CASSPEGHTEAFF.

This clone was seen just once. V is TRBV28 and J is TRBJ1-2; no clear D gene. CDR1 is MDHEN and CDR2 is SYDVKM in the germline V gene. The CDR3 has 16 amino acids. Trimming stripped 2 bases from V and 0 bases from J, with 13 bases between. DNA of the CDR3: TGTGCCAGCAGTTTACTGAGCGGGGTTTCTAACTATGGCTACACCTTC. This sequence encodes CASSLLSGVSNYGYTF.

The rearrangement uses TRBV29-1 and TRBJ1-1; D gene uncertain. There are 13 residues in the CDR3. Germline assignment: CDR1 SQVTM and CDR2 ANQGSEA. V was clipped by 4 bases and J by 5 bases, with 14 bases between them. As DNA, the CDR3 is TGCAGCGTTGTGTCCCACTTCGGGACTGAAGCTTTCTTT. Amino acid sequence: CSVVSHFGTEAFF.

V usage is TRBV14 and J usage is TRBJ2-7, with D maybe TRBD2 (5 bases). V dropped 4 bases and J dropped 3 bases, with 10 bases sitting between them. This CDR3 has 13 residues. Germline CDR1 and CDR2: SGHDN and FVKESK. CDR3 coding DNA: TGTGCCAGCAGCCCGCGGACTGTCTACGAGCAGTACTTC. It yields the protein CASSPRTVYEQYF.

The rearrangement uses TRBV2 and TRBJ1-5; D might be TRBD1 (6 bases). Germline V gene sequence: CDR1 SNHLY, CDR2 FYNNEI. V was cut by 5 bases and J by 2 bases, with 13 bases left in between. This CDR3 region has 15 residues. CDR3 DNA: TGTGCCAGCAGTCCCAGGGGTTCTGGCAATCAGCCCCAGCATTTT. The encoded protein is CASSPRGSGNQPQHF.

The chain joins TRBV4-1 to TRBJ1-5; 9 bases map to TRBD1. Looked up from germline, CDR1 is MGHRA and CDR2 is YSYEKL. This CDR3 comprises 18 residues. The J segment lost 3 bases and the V segment lost 0 bases, leaving 9 bases of the junction unmatched. CDR3 loop: CASSQDLGGTGNNQPQHF. Here the CDR3 DNA reads TGCGCCAGCAGCCAAGATCTCGGCGGGACAGGGAACAATCAGCCCCAGCATTTT.

In its sample, this clone was seen once. The chain employs TRBV12-3 or TRBV12-4 and TRBJ2-7; unclear D gene. The CDR3 sequence is 11 residues long. Trimming removed 5 bases from V and 2 bases from J, with 4 bases in between. For the CDR3, the DNA is TGTGCCAGCAGTCTTACCTACGAGCAGTACTTC. Protein sequence: CASSLTYEQYF.

The chain links TRBV28 to TRBJ2-2; 9 bases are a match to TRBD2. CDR1 and CDR2 from the germline V gene are MDHEN and SYDVKM. The ends lost 5 bases at V and 8 bases at J; junction bases unmatched: 21. The CDR3 covers 19 residues. The CDR3 DNA follows: TGTGCCAGCAGTACCCCGGGCAGGGGAATAGCGGGAGAATATGGGGAGCTGTTTTTT. Translating it yields CASSTPGRGIAGEYGELFF. Together with reference TRBV28 and TRBJ2-2, the CDR3 gives the full variable domain: DVKVTQSSRYLVKRTGEKVFLECVQDMDHENMFWYRQDPGLGLRLIYFSYDVKMKEKGDIPEGYSVSREKKERFSLILESASTNQTSMYLCASSTPGRGIAGEYGELFFGEGSRLTVL.

This clone was counted a single time. At the DNA level, this CDR3 is encoded by other sequences in the same sample as well. This chain links TRBV20-1 with TRBJ2-7, with D possibly TRBD1 on 5 matching bases. Per germline, CDR1 DFQATT and CDR2 SNEGSKA (reference sequence). CDR3 length: 11 residues. The V and J ends lost 2 bases and 5 bases respectively, with 7 bases between them. The CDR3 bases are TGCAGTGCTAGACAGGGAAACGAGCAGTACTTC. This gives the protein CSARQGNEQYF.

This clone was observed a single time. The V gene is TRBV28, the J gene TRBJ1-5; 7 bases fit TRBD1. Looked up from germline, CDR1 is MDHEN and CDR2 is SYDVKM. CDR3 length: 14 amino acids. V was pared by 5 bases and J by 4 bases, with 5 bases of the junction left unmatched. For the CDR3, the DNA is TGTGCCAGCAGTCGACAGGGTGGGAATCAGCCCCAGCATTTT. This sequence encodes CASSRQGGNQPQHF.

CDR3 bases: TGTGCCAGCGGCGGGACAGGGACCTACAATGAGCAGTTCTTC. This gives the protein CASGGTGTYNEQFF. The chain uses TRBV2 and TRBJ2-1, with 9 bases identical to TRBD1. Germline V gene lookup returns CDR1 SNHLY and CDR2 FYNNEI. The V and J ends lost 8 bases and 2 bases, in that order; junction bases with no gene match: 4. The CDR3 sequence is 14 residues long.

The chain links TRBV5-1 to TRBJ2-1, with D perhaps TRBD2 (5 bases). The CDR3 length is 12 residues. Germline CDR1 and CDR2: SGHRS and YFSETQ. Trimming left V 4 bases short and J 9 bases short, with 11 bases between. Here the CDR3 reads CASSAGLGEQFF. In nucleotides, the CDR3 is TGCGCCAGCAGCGCCGGACTGGGTGAGCAGTTCTTC.

This clone showed up just once. The chain carries TRBV18 and TRBJ1-1; 8 nucleotides match TRBD1. CDR3 size: 16 residues. V was pared by 3 bases and J by 5 bases, with 11 bases of the junction left unmatched. Germline V lookup: CDR1 KGHSH, CDR2 LQKENI. CDR3 sequence: CASSPSQGAIMTEAFF. CDR3 DNA: TGTGCCAGCTCACCGAGTCAGGGGGCTATTATGACTGAAGCTTTCTTT. The full variable domain, in which reference TRBV18 and TRBJ1-1 provide the parts outside the CDR3, is NAGVMQNPRHLVRRRGQEARLRCSPMKGHSHVYWYRQLPEEGLKFMVYLQKENIIDESGMPKERFSAEFPKEGPSILRIQQVVRGDSAAYFCASSPSQGAIMTEAFFGQGTRLTVV.

A few counts support this clone. This chain connects TRBV24-1 to TRBJ2-1; tentative D call: TRBD1 (6 bases). Between the trimmed V and J ends, which lost 1 base and 6 bases, there was a span of 15 bases. Germline lookup yields CDR1 KGHDR and CDR2 SFDVKD. CDR3 length: 16 residues. CDR3 amino acids: CATSDFKGQGINEQFF. In DNA form, the CDR3 reads TGTGCCACCAGTGATTTTAAGGGCCAGGGGATCAATGAGCAGTTCTTC.

The chain uses TRBV19 and TRBJ2-2; the match to TRBD1 covers 8 bases. This CDR3 is built from 15 residues. CDR1 LNHDA and CDR2 SQIVND come from the germline V gene (reference sequence). Losses at the gene ends were 6 bases for V and 3 bases for J; bases not matched to a gene: 6. CDR3 in DNA: TGTGCCAGTAGCCCAGACAGGGGATACACCGGGGAGCTGTTTTTT. Translation gives CASSPDRGYTGELFF.

The V call is TRBV9, the J call TRBJ1-4; 7 nucleotides match TRBD1. Germline CDR1 SGDLS, CDR2 YYNGEE. This CDR3 has 16 residues. V shed 3 bases and J 7 bases; nucleotides not matched to a gene: 12. The CDR3 region is CASSAPPGQSPEKLFF. DNA for the CDR3: TGTGCCAGCAGCGCCCCCCCGGGACAGAGCCCTGAAAAACTGTTTTTT. Based on the CDR3 plus reference TRBV9 and TRBJ1-4, the full variable domain is DSGVTQTPKHLITATGQRVTLRCSPRSGDLSVYWYQQSLDQGLQFLIQYYNGEERAKGNILERFSAQQFPDLHSELNLSSLELGDSALYFCASSAPPGQSPEKLFFGSGTQLSVL.

J is TRBJ1-2 and V is TRBV4-3, with 7 bases matching TRBD1. After removal of 0 bases from V and 5 bases from J, the junction contained 6 bases not matched to a gene. The CDR3 runs to 15 residues. Germline CDR1 reads LGHNA; CDR2 reads YSLEER. The CDR3 sequence: CASSQDLPGGYGYTF. The CDR3 DNA follows: TGCGCCAGCAGCCAAGATTTGCCAGGGGGGTATGGCTACACCTTC.

This clone was counted once. The rearrangement joins TRBV7-9 to TRBJ1-6; a weak D match, TRBD1 (6 bases). The CDR3 totals 16 residues. The germline CDR1 and CDR2 sequences are SEHNR and FQNEAQ (reference sequence). V was trimmed by 5 bases and J by 5 bases, leaving 16 bases between them. The CDR3 DNA sequence: TGTGCCAGCAGCGGAGCGGGGGGCATTGATAATTCACCCCTCCACTTT. As protein: CASSGAGGIDNSPLHF.

The rearrangement links TRBV27 to TRBJ2-1; 8 bases agree with TRBD2. The CDR3 has 15 amino acids. Germline V gives CDR1 MNHEY, CDR2 SMNVEV (reference sequence). V trimming: 0 bases; J trimming: 7 bases; junction bases outside the gene matches: 5. CDR3 sequence: CASSLSWSGRNEQFF. The CDR3 DNA reads TGTGCCAGCAGTTTATCGTGGAGCGGGAGAAATGAGCAGTTCTTC.